The present TCR beta chain was sequenced within a study of control samples from healthy donors and cancer patients. This CDR3 region has 14 residues. Trimming removed 6 bases from V and 4 bases from J; junction bases left unmatched: 5. Germline CDR1 WSHSY, CDR2 SAAADI. This clone is a singleton in its sample. Assay: immunoSEQ multiplex PCR; the TCRdb copy retains only in-frame clones and omits some. This table has 71,000 or so clones, about 90% appearing once. This sequence joins TRBV10-2 and TRBJ2-2; 7 bases map to TRBD2. The clonotype was recovered from a man aged 55 to 70 with lung cancer. The sequencing input was PBMCs. In DNA, the CDR3 is TGCGCCAGCAGGAGGGAGGGTTTCACCGGGGAGCTGTTTTTT. It encodes CASRREGFTGELFF.